The rows below give T cell receptor beta chains drawn from one sample of a study of T cells in Graves' hyperthyroidism and ophthalmopathy. TCRdb recomputed calls from the multiplex PCR reads with MiXCR, one row per CDR3 protein. The table includes roughly 400,000 distinct CDR3 sequences, around 14% detected once. Sequences were obtained from blood. The receptor source for this set is a woman aged 18-35 years with Graves' hyperthyroidism that later progressed to Graves' ophthalmopathy. Each CDR3 is given with its conserved first and last residue. The D gene is left open where the match is weak. Rows give clone size only sometimes, using once, few, many, or a class for an expanded clone.

cdr3_length j_call clone_size v_call d_call cdr3_aa cdr3_nt
13 TRBJ2-5 many TRBV12-5 . CASGLSGIETQYF TGTGCTAGTGGTTTGTCAGGGATTGAGACCCAGTACTTC
11 TRBJ2-1 few TRBV10-3 . CAISNHGQQFF TGTGCCATCAGCAACCACGGGCAGCAGTTCTTC
16 TRBJ2-7 many TRBV27 . CASSLSPTTAQHEQYF TGTGCCAGCAGTTTATCGCCAACTACTGCTCAACACGAGCAGTACTTC
16 TRBJ2-2 many TRBV3-1 . CASRTGLLLNTGELFF TGTGCCAGCCGGACGGGACTCCTTCTTAACACCGGGGAGCTGTTTTTT
15 TRBJ2-2 many TRBV12-3/TRBV12-4 TRBD2 CASTQTSGSTGELFF TGTGCCAGCACCCAGACTAGCGGGAGTACCGGGGAGCTGTTTTTT
15 TRBJ1-5 . TRBV15 TRBD1 CATSSDRGRIQPQHF TGTGCCACCAGCAGTGACAGGGGGCGAATTCAGCCCCAGCATTTT
18 TRBJ1-6 . TRBV10-2 . CASSEVAGRSPYNSPLHF TGCGCCAGCAGTGAGGTGGCAGGGCGAAGCCCCTATAATTCACCCCTCCACTTT
14 TRBJ1-2 . TRBV28 TRBD1 CASSFRGQGSRYTF TGTGCCAGCAGTTTTAGGGGGCAGGGTTCGCGCTACACCTTC
17 TRBJ1-5 . TRBV28 TRBD1 CASRSRDRGSGSQPQHF TGTGCCAGCAGGTCCCGGGACAGGGGAAGCGGGAGCCAGCCCCAGCATTTT
16 TRBJ2-7 . TRBV6-4 TRBD2 CASSDSSAGGPPEQYF TGTGCCAGCAGTGACTCGAGTGCGGGAGGGCCTCCCGAGCAGTACTTC
16 TRBJ2-5 . TRBV2 . CASSEPISSYQETQYF TGTGCCAGCAGTGAACCCATCAGTTCGTACCAAGAGACCCAGTACTTC
15 TRBJ2-3 many TRBV6-2/TRBV6-3 TRBD1 CASSMGQGNTDTQYF TGTGCCAGCTCCATGGGACAGGGGAACACAGATACGCAGTATTTT
15 TRBJ2-7 many TRBV28 . CASSLQVAEWGEQYF TGTGCCAGCAGTTTACAGGTAGCGGAGTGGGGCGAGCAGTACTTC
14 TRBJ2-3 . TRBV27 . CASSRTISPDTQYF TGTGCCAGCAGCCGGACTATATCCCCAGATACGCAGTATTTT
15 TRBJ2-6 many TRBV6-2/TRBV6-3 TRBD1 CASSSGGSGANVLTF TGTGCCAGCAGTTCAGGGGGCTCTGGGGCCAACGTCCTGACTTTC
15 TRBJ2-7 . TRBV6-2/TRBV6-3 TRBD2 CASSSRLAGGGEQYF TGTGCCAGCAGTTCACGACTAGCGGGAGGAGGCGAGCAGTACTTC
14 TRBJ1-3 . TRBV28 . CASSETVSGNTIYF TGTGCCAGCAGTGAGACAGTTTCTGGAAACACCATATATTTT
13 TRBJ2-7 many TRBV11-2 . CASSTRAMEEQYF TGTGCCAGCAGCACCCGAGCTATGGAGGAGCAGTACTTC
13 TRBJ1-6 many TRBV30 . CAWSAGDRSPLHF TGTGCCTGGAGTGCAGGTGATAGATCACCCCTCCACTTT
18 TRBJ2-5 few TRBV5-1 . CASSLGGAAGANQETQYF TGCGCCAGCAGCTTGGGGGGGGCGGCAGGGGCCAACCAAGAGACCCAGTACTTC
16 TRBJ2-7 many TRBV20-1 TRBD2 CSARDRTSGSSYEQYF TGCAGTGCTAGAGACCGGACTAGCGGGAGCTCCTACGAGCAGTACTTC
15 TRBJ2-4 many TRBV28 . CASSLRGDFKNIQYF TGTGCCAGCAGTTTGCGAGGGGACTTCAAAAACATTCAGTACTTC
14 TRBJ2-7 . TRBV20-1 . CSARDQGRNYEQYF TGCAGTGCTAGAGATCAAGGCCGTAACTACGAGCAGTACTTC
14 TRBJ2-3 many TRBV24-1 . CATSDRPRGDTQYF TGTGCCACCAGTGACCGCCCCCGGGGGGATACGCAGTATTTT
17 TRBJ2-7 few TRBV4-2 TRBD2 CASSQEGVAGSSYEQYF TGTGCCAGCAGCCAAGAAGGGGTAGCGGGGAGCTCCTACGAGCAGTACTTC
15 TRBJ2-7 many TRBV5-5 TRBD2 CASSLEPSGYYEQYF TGTGCCAGCAGCTTGGAGCCTAGCGGTTACTACGAGCAGTACTTC
14 TRBJ2-7 . TRBV9 TRBD1 CASSPTGTGYEQYF TGTGCCAGCAGCCCCACCGGGACAGGGTACGAGCAGTACTTC
16 TRBJ2-3 few TRBV2 TRBD1 CASSDSTGGGRDTQYF TGTGCCAGCAGTGACTCGACAGGGGGCGGGAGAGATACGCAGTATTTT
13 TRBJ2-4 few TRBV4-3 . CASSHQGSDIQYF TGCGCCAGCAGCCACCAAGGTTCGGACATTCAGTACTTC
17 TRBJ2-6 few TRBV18 . CASPRRSLGSGANVLTF TGTGCCAGCCCCCGTAGGTCCTTGGGGTCTGGGGCCAACGTCCTGACTTTC
16 TRBJ1-2 many TRBV11-2 . CASSHQRMGLNYGYTF TGTGCCAGCAGCCACCAGAGGATGGGGTTGAACTATGGCTACACCTTC
15 TRBJ1-1 . TRBV6-1 TRBD1 CASSEVLLGQPSTIF TGTGCCAGCAGTGAAGTTCTCCTGGGACAGCCCTCTACCATCTTT
14 TRBJ2-3 . TRBV5-1 . CASTIAASTDTQYF TGCGCCAGCACGATAGCGGCTAGCACAGATACGCAGTATTTT
14 TRBJ2-7 . TRBV11-2 . CASSPGPRRYEQYF TGTGCCAGCAGCCCGGGGCCCCGAAGGTACGAGCAGTACTTC
15 TRBJ2-6 many TRBV5-1 . CASAGQSSGANVLTF TGCGCCAGCGCGGGACAGAGCTCTGGGGCCAACGTCCTGACTTTC
15 TRBJ1-5 many TRBV6-1 . CASSVLQGNNQPQHF TGTGCCAGCAGTGTTCTTCAGGGAAACAATCAGCCCCAGCATTTT
13 TRBJ2-1 many TRBV13 . CASSSNSYNEQFF TGTGCCAGCAGCTCTAACAGTTACAATGAGCAGTTCTTC
17 TRBJ2-5 . TRBV7-9 TRBD2 CASSPPKEREFQETQYF TGTGCCAGCAGCCCCCCAAAAGAGCGGGAGTTCCAAGAGACCCAGTACTTC
15 TRBJ2-7 many TRBV18 . CASSPVGGSSYEQYF TGTGCCAGCTCACCAGTTGGCGGAAGCTCCTACGAGCAGTACTTC
13 TRBJ1-1 many TRBV30 . CAWHLGGYTEAFF TGTGCCTGGCATCTTGGGGGATACACTGAAGCTTTCTTT
15 TRBJ1-6 many TRBV28 . CASSLGLTGNSPLHF TGTGCCAGCAGTTTAGGCCTTACTGGGAATTCACCCCTCCACTTT
16 TRBJ2-1 few TRBV14 TRBD2 CASSPFRAGGAGEQFF TGTGCCAGCAGCCCCTTCAGAGCGGGAGGAGCAGGTGAGCAGTTCTTC
15 TRBJ2-3 . TRBV11-3 TRBD1 CPSSSTGIRTGTQYF TGTCCCAGCAGCTCAACAGGGATTCGGACAGGTACGCAGTATTTT
16 TRBJ2-7 many TRBV11-2 TRBD2 CASSLIRRAGVYEQYF TGTGCCAGCAGCTTAATCAGGAGAGCGGGGGTTTACGAGCAGTACTTC
15 TRBJ2-1 many TRBV5-5 TRBD2 CASRPILAGANEQFF TGTGCCAGCAGACCTATCCTGGCGGGAGCTAATGAGCAGTTCTTC
13 TRBJ2-1 many TRBV7-9 . CASSFPVNNEQFF TGTGCCAGCAGCTTTCCGGTTAACAATGAGCAGTTCTTC
17 TRBJ1-1 few TRBV19 TRBD1 CASSIADRGGMNTEAFF TGTGCCAGTAGTATCGCCGACAGGGGCGGCATGAACACTGAAGCTTTCTTT
13 TRBJ2-1 many TRBV7-9 TRBD1 CASTSVTGGEQFF TGTGCCAGCACCAGTGTAACAGGGGGTGAGCAGTTCTTC
14 TRBJ1-4 few TRBV4-1 . CASSQGIDNEKLFF TGCGCCAGCAGCCAAGGGATCGATAATGAAAAACTGTTTTTT
13 TRBJ2-2 . TRBV29-1 . CSVSQANTGELFF TGCAGCGTTAGCCAGGCCAACACCGGGGAGCTGTTTTTT
16 TRBJ2-2 few TRBV5-4 . CASSLDNARDTGELFF TGTGCCAGCAGCTTGGACAACGCGAGGGACACCGGGGAGCTGTTTTTT
14 TRBJ2-2 many TRBV6-4 . CASSDLKNTGELFF TGTGCCAGCAGTGATCTCAAGAACACCGGGGAGCTGTTTTTT
15 TRBJ2-1 . TRBV4-3 . CASSQDQERGNEQFF TGCGCCAGCAGCCAAGATCAGGAGAGGGGGAATGAGCAGTTCTTC
13 TRBJ2-7 many TRBV5-1 . CASSLAMDYEQYF TGTGCCAGCAGCTTAGCGATGGACTACGAGCAGTACTTC
13 TRBJ1-2 . TRBV5-1 . CASSFYPRVSYTF TGCGCCAGCAGCTTTTATCCCAGGGTGAGCTACACCTTC
15 TRBJ2-5 . TRBV4-1 . CASSLFWGARETQYF TGCGCCAGCAGCCTTTTTTGGGGGGCGAGGGAGACCCAGTACTTC
15 TRBJ2-1 many TRBV6-1 TRBD2 CASSPGLENVYEQFF TGTGCCAGCAGTCCCGGACTAGAGAACGTTTATGAGCAGTTCTTC
17 TRBJ2-3 many TRBV28 TRBD2 CASSPSGKRGSTDTQYF TGTGCCAGCAGTCCTAGCGGGAAACGGGGGAGCACAGATACGCAGTATTTT
12 TRBJ2-1 many TRBV28 . CASSPVPVRQFF TGTGCCAGCAGTCCAGTTCCCGTTAGGCAGTTCTTC
13 TRBJ1-4 few TRBV29-1 . CSVRFTGGEKLFF TGCAGCGTTAGGTTCACTGGGGGGGAAAAACTGTTTTTT